The 5 T cell receptor beta chains presented below share a single source sample, sequenced in a study of cytomegalovirus exposure and HLA in healthy donors. Researchers ran the PCR with 60 Vbeta and 13 Jbeta primers. Profiling relied on immunoSEQ multiplex PCR, and the TCRdb table lists in-frame clones only, not all of them. Among roughly 99,000 clones, roughly 80% were seen once, and the ten largest hold 2% to 2.5%. The sequenced sample was PBMCs. The receptors were gathered from a man under 40 in good health and CMV-seronegative.

The chain recombines TRBV6-1 with TRBJ1-1, with D unresolved. This CDR3 spans 13 amino acids. Trimming cost V 8 bases and J 0 bases, with 10 bases left between them. Germline V CDR1 and CDR2: MNHNS, SASEGT. CDR3: CASFEELNTEAFF. The DNA of the CDR3 is TGTGCCAGCTTCGAGGAGCTGAACACTGAAGCTTTCTTT.

As regards this clone: Other DNA sequences in the sample encode the same CDR3. The chain recombines TRBV30 with TRBJ2-1; 8 bases agree with TRBD2. This CDR3 has 14 amino acids. V lost 1 base to trimming and J lost 2 bases; unmatched junction nucleotides: 1. Per germline, CDR1 GTSNPN and CDR2 SVGIG (reference sequence). The CDR3 sequence: CAWSERGPYNEQFF. The CDR3 DNA reads TGTGCCTGGAGTGAGCGGGGGCCCTACAATGAGCAGTTCTTC.

This sequence joins TRBV29-1 and TRBJ2-2, with D uncertain. The V gene's germline CDR1 is SQVTM and CDR2 ANQGSEA. V was shortened by 2 bases and J by 7 bases, with 17 bases between the two germline ends. This CDR3 spans 15 amino acids. In DNA form, the CDR3 reads TGCAGCGTTGAAAAGGCAGGTCTAAGTGGCGGGGAGCTGTTTTTT. It codes for CSVEKAGLSGGELFF.

The rearrangement joins TRBV7-9 to TRBJ2-7, with a tentative D call TRBD2 (6 bases). The CDR3 totals 17 residues. With 1 base removed from V and 1 base from J, the gap between germline ends came to 17 bases. CDR1 is SEHNR and CDR2 is FQNEAQ in the germline V gene (reference sequence). The CDR3 here is CASSLGRWDFRSYEQYF. As DNA, the CDR3 is TGTGCCAGCAGCTTAGGACGGTGGGACTTCCGATCCTACGAGCAGTACTTC.

V is TRBV7-2 and J is TRBJ1-6, with 7 bases identical to TRBD1. The junction had 6 bases not matched to a gene; V was cut back by 0 bases and J by 7 bases. The V gene's germline CDR1 is SGHTA and CDR2 FQGNSA. The CDR3 loop spans 16 amino acids. The CDR3 region is CASSLAAAGGNSPLHF. The CDR3 bases are TGTGCCAGCAGCTTAGCTGCGGCAGGGGGGAATTCACCCCTCCACTTT. The full variable domain, completed using reference TRBV7-2 and TRBJ1-6, is GAGVSQSPSNKVTEKGKDVELRCDPISGHTALYWYRQSLGQGLEFLIYFQGNSAPDKSGLPSDRFSAERTGGSVSTLTIQRTQQEDSAVYLCASSLAAAGGNSPLHFGNGTRLTVT.